These 8 T cell receptor beta chains came from one sample sequenced in a study of blood T cell repertoires in COVID-19. Clones were read by immunoSEQ multiplex PCR, and TCRdb kept only the in-frame ones, dropping some. The table has 300,000 to 400,000 clones, approximately 83% seen once. Sequencing input: PBMCs or T cells enriched from blood (not recorded which). The receptors stem from a woman between 40 and 55 years old with acute COVID-19.

The V call is TRBV19, the J call TRBJ2-5; a possible D gene is TRBD1 (6 bases). The CDR3 loop spans 14 amino acids. V lost 11 bases, J lost 2 bases, and 18 bases lay in between. Germline lookup yields CDR1 LNHDA and CDR2 SQIVND (reference sequence). The CDR3 loop reads CASKDRLPQETQYF. In nucleotides, the CDR3 is TGTGCCTCAAAAGACAGGCTCCCACAAGAGACCCAGTACTTC.

This clone is a singleton in its sample. The chain carries TRBV11-3 and TRBJ2-3; the match to TRBD2 covers 10 bases. The CDR3 runs 16 residues. The V segment lost 4 bases and the J segment 3 bases; nucleotides outside the gene matches: 7. Looked up from germline, CDR1 is SGHNT and CDR2 is YENEEA. The CDR3 here is CASSSGLAPGTDTQYF. The CDR3 DNA follows: TGTGCCAGCAGCTCGGGACTAGCGCCTGGAACAGATACGCAGTATTTT.

The CDR3 loop reads CASSLLYEQYF. CDR3 nucleotide sequence: TGTGCCAGCAGTCTTCTCTACGAGCAGTACTTC. The chain carries TRBV6-2 or TRBV6-3 and TRBJ2-7; D call uncertain. CDR1 MNHEY and CDR2 SVGEGT come from the germline V gene. V was clipped by 5 bases and J by 3 bases, with 5 bases between them. The CDR3 sequence is 11 residues long.

This chain links TRBV19 with TRBJ1-2, with TRBD1 identical over 8 bases. The V gene end was trimmed by 1 base and the J gene end by 4 bases; junction bases not matched to a gene: 8. The CDR3 spans 16 residues. Germline-derived CDR1 and CDR2 are LNHDA and SQIVND (reference sequence). CDR3 in DNA: TGTGCCAGTAGTATAGCCTGGGGGACAGGACTCTATGGCTACACCTTC. Its protein is CASSIAWGTGLYGYTF.

The gene calls are TRBV4-1 and TRBJ2-7, with TRBD2 matching over 7 bases. After removal of 0 bases from V and 3 bases from J, the junction contained 8 bases not matched to a gene. CDR1 is MGHRA, CDR2 YSYEKL, per germline. The CDR3 has 16 amino acids. CDR3 loop: CASSQDGEGGYYEQYF. Here the CDR3 DNA reads TGCGCCAGCAGCCAAGATGGGGAGGGAGGGTACTACGAGCAGTACTTC.

The gene calls are TRBV7-6 and TRBJ1-3; D gene uncertain. The length of the CDR3 is 13 residues. From germline, CDR1 is SGHVS and CDR2 FNYEAQ. With 6 bases removed from V and 0 bases from J, the gap between germline ends came to 6 bases. The CDR3, as DNA: TGTGCCAGCAGGGAGGGCTCTGGAAACACCATATATTTT. This translates into CASREGSGNTIYF.

There are a few counts of this clone. The rearrangement links TRBV7-8 to TRBJ2-7; weak D call: TRBD1 (5 bases). CDR1 is SGHVS, CDR2 FQNEAQ, per germline. V was shortened by 1 base and J by 0 bases, with 7 bases between the two germline ends. This CDR3 has 14 amino acids. CDR3 amino acids: CASSLDRHSYEQYF. DNA of the CDR3: TGTGCCAGCAGCTTAGACAGGCACTCCTACGAGCAGTACTTC.

This clone appeared a few times. The chain uses TRBV4-2 and TRBJ2-1; 8 bases align to TRBD2. Trimming removed 4 bases from V and 4 bases from J; junction bases left unmatched: 12. The CDR3 loop spans 17 amino acids. Germline V CDR1 and CDR2: LGHNA, YNFKEQ. This CDR3 reads CASSPRGSGGGYNEQFF. The CDR3 region has the DNA TGTGCCAGCAGCCCCCGGGGATCGGGAGGGGGGTACAATGAGCAGTTCTTC.